These 5 T cell receptor beta chains share one sample of origin, sequenced in a study of T-cell reconstitution after alpha-beta-depleted transplantation in children. A library of TCRbeta sequences, prepared with unique molecular identifiers, was generated. TCRdb re-derived calls from the PCR reads in MiXCR, one entry per CDR3 protein. This sample has roughly 200,000 distinct CDR3 sequences, with approximately 6.9% found just once. The sequences come from PBMCs, collected before TCRalphabeta/CD19-depleted stem cell transplant. These TCRs come from a boy younger than 10 with acute lymphoblastic leukemia, due to receive a stem cell transplant.

On this clonotype itself: One junction end does not reproduce the germline sequence, and a read error may be involved. This sequence joins TRBV7-7 and TRBJ2-3; a weak D match, TRBD1 (5 bases). Germline-derived CDR1 and CDR2 are SSHAT and FNYEAQ (reference sequence). CDR3 length: 13 residues. This CDR3 reads CASSLVQADTQYF. The CDR3 nucleotides are TGTGCTAGCAGCTTAGTACAGGCGGATACGCAGTATTTT. Full variable domain (remainder filled in from reference TRBV7-7 and TRBJ2-3): GAGVSQSPRYKVTKRGQDVTLRCDPISSHATLYWYQQALGQGPEFLTYFNYEAQPDKSGLPSDRFSAERPEGSISTLTIQRTEQRDSAMYRCASSLVQADTQYFGPGTRLTVL.

The V and J genes are TRBV12-3 or TRBV12-4 and TRBJ2-7; D might be TRBD2 (5 bases). The CDR3 has 12 amino acids. V gave up 0 bases and J gave up 5 bases, with 5 bases separating them. The CDR3 DNA reads as TGTGCCAGCAGTTTAGCGCGGGACGAGCAGTACTTC. This sequence encodes CASSLARDEQYF.

This clonotype was found many times. The chain couples TRBV28 to TRBJ2-5; D perhaps matches TRBD1 (6 bases). The CDR3 contains 16 residues. Germline loops: CDR1 MDHEN, CDR2 SYDVKM. Trimming took off 5 bases at V and 4 bases at J, with 20 bases between the two ends. The CDR3 is CASSKGQNALGETQYF. The CDR3, as DNA: TGTGCCAGCAGTAAAGGACAGAACGCGTTAGGAGAGACCCAGTACTTC.

J is TRBJ2-4 and V is TRBV11-2; D is undetermined. V was trimmed by 5 bases and J by 0 bases, leaving 11 bases between them. Germline CDR1 reads SGHAT; CDR2 reads FQNNGV. This CDR3 has 15 residues. CDR3 sequence: CASSDTRVAKNIQYF. The CDR3 bases are TGTGCCAGCAGCGACACGCGAGTAGCCAAAAACATTCAGTACTTC. The entire variable domain, with the rest obtained from reference TRBV11-2 and TRBJ2-4, is as follows: EAGVAQSPRYKIIEKRQSVAFWCNPISGHATLYWYQQILGQGPKLLIQFQNNGVVDDSQLPKDRFSAERLKGVDSTLKIQPAKLEDSAVYLCASSDTRVAKNIQYFGAGTRLSVL.

Note on this clonotype: As the CDR3 is not closed by the conserved phenylalanine or tryptophan, this likely results from a read error. V usage is TRBV11-2 and J usage is TRBJ1-2; a possible D gene is TRBD1 (6 bases). Germline V lookup: CDR1 SGHAT, CDR2 FQNNGV. Trimming cost V 0 bases and J 4 bases, with 18 bases left between them. The CDR3 spans 17 residues. The CDR3 sequence: CASSLDRVRDNIYGYTL. CDR3 nucleotide sequence: TGTGCCAGCAGCTTAGATCGTGTCCGGGACAATATCTATGGCTACACCTTA.